This T cell receptor beta chain was recovered during a study of blood T cells in healthy people across ages. Alongside a J-beta primer mix, a sample-barcoded 5' primer served in a second PCR lasting roughly 7 to 12 cycles. TCRdb used MiXCR to reprocess the 5' RACE reads, holding one entry per CDR3 protein. This table holds about 830,000 distinct CDR3 sequences, around 62% found once. The CDR3 runs 16 residues. V lost 5 bases, J lost 0 bases, and 9 bases stayed unmatched. Looked up from germline, CDR1 is LGHNA and CDR2 is YNFKEQ. This clonotype was picked up a small number of times. The clonotype was recovered from a man aged 30-40 years in good health. The specimen was blood. The V gene is TRBV4-2, the J gene TRBJ1-2, with 7 bases lining up with TRBD1. The CDR3 nucleotides are TGTGCCAGCAGCATCCCGGACAGGCTTGCTAACTATGGCTACACCTTC. Translation: CASSIPDRLANYGYTF.